The 30 T cell receptor beta chains listed next were all sequenced from one sample in a study of glioma-infiltrating T cells. Amplification of TCR alpha and beta CDR3 regions from RNA used iRepertoire nested multiplex PCR. From the multiplex PCR reads, TCRdb called clonotypes with MiXCR, one entry per CDR3 protein. The sample contains roughly 190,000 distinct CDR3 sequences, approximately 30% of which appear only once. Sequences were obtained from glioma tissue, nonneoplastic brain tissue, or PBMCs (not recorded which). These receptors all stem from a human donor with low-grade glioma or glioblastoma, undergoing nonglioma brain surgery, or in good health (not recorded which).

This clonotype has ten or more counts. The CDR3 nucleotides read TGCAGTGCTAGAGGGACTAGCGGGACCTACGAGCAGTACTTC. Translation: CSARGTSGTYEQYF. V and J are TRBV20-1 and TRBJ2-7, with TRBD2 matching 12 bases. Germline loops: CDR1 DFQATT, CDR2 SNEGSKA (reference sequence). V lost 1 base and J lost 2; bases outside the gene matches: 0. CDR3 size: 14 residues.

As concerns this clonotype: A clone one base away is much larger, so this may be a read error. The rearrangement joins TRBV7-3 to TRBJ1-5; TRBD1 matches at 7 bases. The CDR3 covers 20 residues. Germline CDR1 and CDR2: SGHTA and FQGTGA. V lost 4 bases and J lost 7; bases outside the gene matches: 25. CDR3 residues: CASSSGGTVGVPRARQPQHF. The DNA of the CDR3 is TGTGCCAGCAGCTCGGGCGGGACAGTGGGCGTCCCCCGAGCTCGCCAGCCCCAGCATTTT.

Note on this clonotype: One base away lies a much larger clone, so this may be a sequencing read error. V usage is TRBV19 and J usage is TRBJ2-7, with 7 positions matching TRBD1. V dropped 2 bases and J dropped 1; count of bases not matched to a gene: 11. Germline V gene data show CDR1 as LNHDA and CDR2 as SQIVND (reference sequence). This CDR3 is built from 17 residues. DNA for the CDR3: TGTGCCAGTAGTATAACACATCGACAGGGCCGATCCTACGAGCAGTACTTC. Its protein product is CASSITHRQGRSYEQYF. The whole variable domain, remainder taken from reference TRBV19 and TRBJ2-7, is DGGITQSPKYLFRKEGQNVTLSCEQNLNHDAMYWYRQDPGQGLRLIYYSQIVNDFQKGDIAEGYSVSREKKESFPLTVTSAQKNPTAFYLCASSITHRQGRSYEQYFGPGTRLTVT.

CDR3 region: CSAVADRPYEQYF. CDR3 in DNA: TGCAGTGCTGTTGCGGACAGGCCCTACGAGCAGTACTTC. The chain joins TRBV20-1 to TRBJ2-7, with 7 bases aligning to TRBD1. CDR1 and CDR2 from the germline V gene are DFQATT and SNEGSKA (reference sequence). With V trimmed by 5 bases and J by 2 bases, 6 bases remained unmatched. This CDR3 has 13 amino acids.

Comments on this clonotype: Being one base from a much bigger clone, this may be a read error. The gene calls are TRBV2 and TRBJ1-2; D possibly corresponds to TRBD1 (5 bases). CDR1 SNHLY and CDR2 FYNNEI come from the germline V gene. The CDR3 sequence is 12 residues long. V lost 8 bases to trimming and J lost 7 bases, with 14 bases between them. The chain's CDR3 is CASARDGFGYTF. CDR3 nucleotides: TGTGCCAGCGCCAGGGATGGCTTTGGCTACACCTTC.

Notes on this clonotype: One junction end does not reproduce the germline sequence, and a read error may be involved. This chain connects TRBV6-1 to TRBJ2-3; TRBD1 or TRBD2 may be the D gene (6 bases each). CDR1 MNHNS and CDR2 SASEGT come from the germline V gene. This CDR3 region has 14 residues. The CDR3 DNA reads TGTGCCAGCAAAGGGGGGCAGGGTACAGATAGGCAGTATTTT. Translated: CASKGGQGTDRQYF.

The sample holds a few counts of this clonotype. This chain uses TRBV12-3 or TRBV12-4 with TRBJ1-1, with D possibly being TRBD1 (5 bases). The CDR3 sequence is 14 residues long. Trimming removed 2 bases from V and 4 bases from J, with 11 bases in between. CDR3 DNA sequence: TGTGCCAGCAGTTTATGGGGGAGTATCACTGAAGCTTTCTTT. The encoded protein is CASSLWGSITEAFF.

Comments on this clonotype: This may stem from a read error, because a much larger clone lies one nucleotide away. The CDR3 is CASSTRDSLEAFF. DNA of the CDR3: TGTGCCAGTAGTACTCGGGACAGCCTCGAAGCTTTCTTT. V is TRBV19 and J is TRBJ1-1, with 7 bases aligning to TRBD1. Trimming took 4 bases from V and 8 from J; bases not matched to a gene: 7. The germline gives CDR1 LNHDA, CDR2 SQIVND (reference sequence). The CDR3 length is 13 residues.

This rearrangement joins TRBV6-2 or TRBV6-3 to TRBJ1-5; 7 nucleotides match TRBD1. This CDR3 spans 16 amino acids. Germline V gene sequence: CDR1 MNHEY, CDR2 SVGEGT. The DNA for the CDR3 is TGTTCCATCACCGGTCGGACAGGCTTAAGCAATCAGCCCCAGCATTTT. It encodes CSITGRTGLSNQPQHF.

This clonotype has a count of ten or more. J is TRBJ1-1 and V is TRBV12-3 or TRBV12-4; D is ambiguous. The CDR3 consists of 13 residues. The germline V and J ends were trimmed by 8 bases and 1 base, with 11 bases remaining between them. The chain's CDR3 is CASRWSSNTEAFF. In DNA, the CDR3 is TGTGCCAGCCGATGGAGCTCGAACACTGAAGCTTTCTTT.

This clonotype was observed many times. The rearrangement joins TRBV7-4 to TRBJ1-5; D perhaps matches TRBD1 (5 bases). The CDR3 has 18 amino acids. Germline V gene data show CDR1 as SGHVT and CDR2 as SQSDAQ. Trimming removed 5 bases at V and 0 bases at J, with 20 bases between. CDR3 protein: CASSPTQGWCDSNQPQHF. In nucleotides, the CDR3 is TGTGCCAGCAGCCCCACGCAGGGTTGGTGTGATAGCAATCAGCCCCAGCATTTT.

In its sample, this clonotype was seen many times. The chain uses TRBV6-1 and TRBJ2-7, with 14 bases that match TRBD2. This CDR3 spans 15 amino acids. The germline CDR1 and CDR2 sequences are MNHNS and SASEGT. The V and J ends lost 5 bases and 5 bases, in that order; junction bases with no gene match: 5. The CDR3 DNA reads TGTGCCAGCAGTTCAGGGACTAGCGGGAGCGACGAGCAGTACTTC. Translation gives CASSSGTSGSDEQYF.

This clonotype was recorded a few times. The rearrangement links TRBV5-5 to TRBJ1-4; no clear D gene. Trimming cost V 0 bases and J 5 bases, with 5 bases left between them. This CDR3 is 13 amino acids long. Germline loops: CDR1 SGHKS, CDR2 YYEKEE (reference sequence). DNA of the CDR3: TGTGCCAGCAGCTTGGAACAGAATGAAAAACTGTTTTTT. The encoded protein is CASSLEQNEKLFF.

This clonotype was seen at least ten times. The chain couples TRBV28 to TRBJ2-7; tentatively, D is TRBD2 (5 bases). This CDR3 is 13 amino acids long. Germline assignment: CDR1 MDHEN and CDR2 SYDVKM. Trimming shortened V by 3 bases and J by 3 bases, and 9 bases separated the two germline ends. CDR3 sequence reads: CASSFQRHYEQYF. CDR3 DNA: TGTGCCAGCAGTTTCCAGCGGCACTACGAGCAGTACTTC.

This clonotype appeared a single time. Possible read error: a much larger clone is one base away. J is TRBJ2-1 and V is TRBV2; the D gene is possibly TRBD2 (6 bases). Germline V gives CDR1 SNHLY, CDR2 FYNNEI. The CDR3 length is 14 residues. Trimming took 3 bases from V and 5 from J, leaving 11 bases between them. The CDR3: CASSEPEGNNEQFF. The CDR3 DNA reads as TGTGCCAGCAGTGAGCCGGAGGGGAACAATGAGCAGTTCTTC.

As regards this clonotype: Compared with germline, one end of the junction differs, possibly owing to a read error. This chain joins TRBV6-2 or TRBV6-3 and TRBJ2-3; tentatively, D is TRBD2 (6 bases). Looked up from germline, CDR1 is MNHEY and CDR2 is SVGEGT. The length of the CDR3 is 15 residues. CDR3 loop: CAISESLRGGDTQYF. The CDR3 DNA follows: TGTGCCATCAGTGAGTCCCTTAGGGGAGGAGATACGCAGTATTTT.

The chain is built from TRBV19 and TRBJ2-5; D is perhaps TRBD2 (6 bases). Germline-derived CDR1 and CDR2 are LNHDA and SQIVND (reference sequence). Trimming stripped 2 bases from V and 3 bases from J, with 10 bases between. The CDR3 runs to 14 residues. DNA for the CDR3: TGTGCCAGTAGTATATTAGGCGGGGAAGAGACCCAGTACTTC. This codes for CASSILGGEETQYF. The variable domain in full, with the rest retrieved from reference TRBV19 and TRBJ2-5, is DGGITQSPKYLFRKEGQNVTLSCEQNLNHDAMYWYRQDPGQGLRLIYYSQIVNDFQKGDIAEGYSVSREKKESFPLTVTSAQKNPTAFYLCASSILGGEETQYFGPGTRLLVL.

At least ten counts were recorded for this clonotype. V usage is TRBV7-2 and J usage is TRBJ2-3; 7 bases are a match to TRBD2. Germline V gene data show CDR1 as SGHTA and CDR2 as FQGNSA. The CDR3 sequence is 13 residues long. After removal of 3 bases from V and 4 bases from J, the junction contained 1 base not matched to a gene. The DNA for the CDR3 is TGTGCCAGCAGCTTGGGGGGGTCAGATACGCAGTATTTT. This translates into CASSLGGSDTQYF.

This clonotype was seen repeatedly, ten times or more. The rearrangement joins TRBV2 to TRBJ2-1, with D unclear. Trimming pared 0 bases from V and 4 bases from J, leaving 7 bases between. The CDR3 covers 14 residues. CDR1 and CDR2 (germline): SNHLY, FYNNEI. CDR3 region: CASSEAVSYNEQFF. CDR3 DNA sequence: TGTGCCAGCAGTGAAGCAGTCAGTTACAATGAGCAGTTCTTC.

V and J are TRBV30 and TRBJ1-2; D remains unclear. V lost 4 bases and J 5 bases, leaving 8 bases between the germline ends. Germline assignment: CDR1 GTSNPN and CDR2 SVGIG (reference sequence). The CDR3 loop spans 11 amino acids. The CDR3 coding sequence is TGTGCCTGGAACGGTGGATATGGCTACACCTTC. Translating gives CAWNGGYGYTF.

A word on this clonotype: This clone may be a read error of a much larger clone one base away. The CDR3 sequence: CATGDREEEKLFF. DNA for the CDR3: TGTGCCACCGGAGACAGGGAAGAGGAAAAACTGTTTTTT. The V gene is TRBV10-3, the J gene TRBJ1-4, with 7 bases fitting TRBD1. The germline CDR1 and CDR2 sequences are ENHRY and SYGVKD. After removal of 10 bases from V and 8 bases from J, the junction contained 10 bases not matched to a gene. The CDR3 contains 13 residues.

V usage is TRBV9 and J usage is TRBJ1-3, with D uncertain. CDR1 is SGDLS, CDR2 YYNGEE, per germline. The CDR3 is 16 amino acids. V was shortened by 5 bases and J by 2 bases, with 17 bases between the two germline ends. The CDR3 loop reads CASSPMGGRTGNTIYF. In DNA form, the CDR3 reads TGTGCCAGCAGTCCTATGGGAGGGCGGACTGGAAACACCATATATTTT.

This clonotype came up many times. For the CDR3, the DNA is TGTGCCAGCAGTTTATCTGGGGGGTTGAACACTGAAGCTTTCTTT. As protein: CASSLSGGLNTEAFF. The chain recombines TRBV27 with TRBJ1-1; a weak D match, TRBD1 (5 bases). The germline CDR1 and CDR2 sequences are MNHEY and SMNVEV (reference sequence). The CDR3 runs to 15 residues. The V end lost 0 bases, the J end lost 0 bases, and 8 bases lay between the germline ends.

The gene calls are TRBV9 and TRBJ2-1; TRBD1 is a possible D gene (5 bases). CDR3 length: 13 residues. V lost 1 base, J lost 4 bases, and 6 bases lay in between. Germline CDR1 reads SGDLS; CDR2 reads YYNGEE. The CDR3 reads CASSVQGYNEQFF. Written as DNA, the CDR3 is TGTGCCAGCAGCGTACAGGGATACAATGAGCAGTTCTTC.

Concerning this clonotype itself: A much larger clone lies one base from this, so it may be a read error. The chain couples TRBV7-9 to TRBJ1-5, with D possibly being TRBD1 (5 bases). Germline loops: CDR1 SEHNR, CDR2 FQNEAQ (reference sequence). The CDR3 totals 13 residues. CDR3 in amino acids: CTSSFEGSQPQHF. For the CDR3, the DNA is TGTACCAGCAGCTTCGAGGGGTCTCAGCCCCAGCATTTT.

At least ten counts were recorded for this clonotype. V gene TRBV28 combines with J gene TRBJ2-3; perhaps TRBD1 as D (6 bases). Per germline, CDR1 MDHEN and CDR2 SYDVKM. With 4 bases removed from V and 4 bases from J, the gap between germline ends came to 12 bases. The CDR3 is 14 amino acids. For the CDR3, the DNA is TGTGCCAGCAGTTCCGGACAGTCGCCAGATACGCAGTATTTT. Its translation is CASSSGQSPDTQYF. Full variable domain (rest looked up from reference TRBV28 and TRBJ2-3): DVKVTQSSRYLVKRTGEKVFLECVQDMDHENMFWYRQDPGLGLRLIYFSYDVKMKEKGDIPEGYSVSREKKERFSLILESASTNQTSMYLCASSSGQSPDTQYFGPGTRLTVL.

Concerning this clonotype: With a much larger clone just one base away, this may be a read error. V is TRBV7-9 and J is TRBJ2-7; 7 positions match TRBD1. J was trimmed by 3 bases and V by 6 bases; bases with no gene match: 11. The germline V gene encodes CDR1 SEHNR and CDR2 FQNEAQ (reference sequence). This CDR3 is built from 15 residues. In nucleotides, the CDR3 is TGTGCCAGCAGGTCGGGGACAGCATCTTTCTACGAGCAGTACTTC. Protein sequence: CASRSGTASFYEQYF.

Ten or more counts support this clonotype. The chain uses TRBV20-1 and TRBJ2-1; perhaps D is TRBD1 or TRBD2 (5 bases each). V lost 5 bases to trimming and J lost 10 bases, with 18 bases between them. Germline loops: CDR1 DFQATT, CDR2 SNEGSKA (reference sequence). The CDR3 runs 13 residues. CDR3 coding DNA: TGCAGTGCTTCCGACTACCCGGGACGAGAGCAGTTCTTC. Protein sequence: CSASDYPGREQFF.

V usage is TRBV7-9 and J usage is TRBJ1-1, with D hard to call. V lost 2 bases to trimming and J lost 4 bases, with 14 bases between them. The CDR3 runs to 15 residues. Germline CDR1 is SEHNR and CDR2 is FQNEAQ (reference sequence). The chain's CDR3 is CASSLSSALSTEAFF. CDR3 nucleotide sequence: TGTGCCAGCAGCTTATCGAGCGCATTGAGCACTGAAGCTTTCTTT.

Many counts were recorded for this clonotype. The J gene is TRBJ1-1, the V gene TRBV7-9, with no clear D. The CDR3 is made up of 15 amino acids. V was shortened by 0 bases and J by 4 bases, with 12 bases between the two germline ends. Germline V gene sequence: CDR1 SEHNR, CDR2 FQNEAQ (reference sequence). CDR3 sequence: CASSLAGPTRTEAFF. The CDR3 DNA sequence: TGTGCCAGCAGCTTAGCCGGACCTACTCGCACTGAAGCTTTCTTT.